Below, 25 T cell receptor beta chains from the same sample are listed, as sequenced in a study of blood T cell repertoires in COVID-19. Assay: immunoSEQ multiplex PCR; the TCRdb copy retains only in-frame clones and omits some. Among around 250,000 clones listed, approximately 82% were seen once. The sample comprised PBMCs or T cells enriched from blood (not recorded which). The receptor source for this set is a man between 40 and 49 years old who had recovered from COVID-19.

This sequence joins TRBV12-3 or TRBV12-4 and TRBJ1-2; the match to TRBD1 covers 7 bases. After removal of 8 bases from V and 8 bases from J, the junction contained 11 bases not matched to a gene. The length of the CDR3 is 13 residues. The CDR3 coding sequence is TGTGCCAGCGAACTATCGACAGGGTGGGGCTACACCTTC. As protein: CASELSTGWGYTF.

The chain uses TRBV7-8 and TRBJ1-6, with TRBD1 matching over 8 bases. The CDR3 runs 14 residues. V dropped 5 bases and J dropped 9; count of bases not matched to a gene: 6. CDR1 is SGHVS, CDR2 FQNEAQ, per germline. CDR3 residues: CASSHRDRTSPLHF. The CDR3 DNA follows: TGTGCCAGCAGCCACCGGGACAGGACTTCACCCCTCCACTTT.

The rearrangement uses TRBV30 and TRBJ1-3; the D gene is possibly TRBD1 (5 bases). CDR1 is GTSNPN and CDR2 is SVGIG in the germline V gene (reference sequence). The CDR3 is 13 residues long. V shed 2 bases and J shed 4 bases, with 9 bases lying between them. DNA of the CDR3: TGTGCCTGGAGTCCAGGGCCGGGAAACACCATATATTTT. Protein sequence: CAWSPGPGNTIYF.

The rearrangement uses TRBV28 and TRBJ2-2, with D possibly being TRBD2 (5 bases). This CDR3 region has 13 residues. Germline loops: CDR1 MDHEN, CDR2 SYDVKM. V lost 3 bases and J 7 bases, leaving 9 bases between the germline ends. CDR3 bases: TGTGCCAGCAGTTTGGCCGGGGACGGGGAGCTGTTTTTT. It encodes CASSLAGDGELFF.

This chain links TRBV9 with TRBJ1-5; possibly TRBD1 for D (6 bases). Trimming stripped 4 bases from V and 0 bases from J, with 11 bases between. The germline V gene has CDR1 SGDLS and CDR2 YYNGEE. This CDR3 is 15 amino acids long. The CDR3 reads CASSSGTNSNQPQHF. For the CDR3, the DNA is TGTGCCAGCAGCTCCGGGACAAATAGCAATCAGCCCCAGCATTTT.

V usage is TRBV27 and J usage is TRBJ1-6; unclear D gene. The V gene lost 4 bases and the J gene lost 7 bases, with 5 bases spanning the gap. The CDR3 is 12 amino acids. Germline V gives CDR1 MNHEY, CDR2 SMNVEV (reference sequence). CDR3: CASSSSNSPLHF. CDR3 bases: TGTGCCAGCAGTTCCTCCAATTCACCCCTCCACTTT.

The V call is TRBV3-1 (or the pseudogene TRBV3-2), the J call TRBJ2-5, with 14 bases that match TRBD2. The germline gives CDR1 LGHDT, CDR2 YNNKEL (reference sequence). The CDR3 runs to 17 residues. V dropped 4 bases and J dropped 2; count of bases not matched to a gene: 6. The CDR3 DNA follows: TGTGCCAGCAGCCCTGGGACTAGCGGGGGTTGGCAAGAGACCCAGTACTTC. Its translation is CASSPGTSGGWQETQYF.

The V gene is TRBV6-5, the J gene TRBJ2-3; 13 bases fit TRBD2. Germline-derived CDR1 and CDR2 are MNHEY and SVGAGI. Unmatched junction bases numbered 6, after V lost 4 bases and J lost 5 bases. The CDR3 has 16 residues. CDR3 nucleotide sequence: TGTGCCAGCAGTTTCACTAGCGGGGGGGCTCAAGATACGCAGTATTTT. It encodes CASSFTSGGAQDTQYF.

This chain links TRBV7-9 with TRBJ1-6, with 7 bases identical to TRBD1. With 5 bases clipped from V and 13 bases from J, the junction kept 11 bases outside the gene matches. The CDR3 runs 14 residues. The germline V gene encodes CDR1 SEHNR and CDR2 FQNEAQ (reference sequence). CDR3 in DNA: TGTGCCAGCAGCCTCCGACAGGGTTCTATGCCCCTCCACTTT. Its protein is CASSLRQGSMPLHF. The full variable domain, its missing parts supplied by reference TRBV7-9 and TRBJ1-6, is DTGVSQNPRHKITKRGQNVTFRCDPISEHNRLYWYRQTLGQGPEFLTYFQNEAQLEKSRLLSDRFSAERPKGSFSTLEIQRTEQGDSAMYLCASSLRQGSMPLHFGNGTRLTVT.

The CDR3 reads CASSELALRYNEQFF. The CDR3 DNA reads TGTGCCAGCAGTGAACTAGCGCTACGTTACAATGAGCAGTTCTTC. The chain employs TRBV2 and TRBJ2-1, with a possible D match to TRBD2 (6 bases). V lost 2 bases to trimming and J lost 4 bases, with 12 bases between them. Germline V gene lookup returns CDR1 SNHLY and CDR2 FYNNEI. The CDR3 sequence is 15 residues long. The variable domain in full, with the rest retrieved from reference TRBV2 and TRBJ2-1, is EPEVTQTPSHQVTQMGQEVILRCVPISNHLYFYWYRQILGQKVEFLVSFYNNEISEKSEIFDDQFSVERPDGSNFTLKIRSTKLEDSAMYFCASSELALRYNEQFFGPGTRLTVL.

This chain joins TRBV24-1 and TRBJ2-3, with unresolved D. The CDR3 consists of 14 residues. Trimming removed 5 bases from V and 2 bases from J, with 10 bases in between. Per the germline V gene, CDR1 is KGHDR and CDR2 is SFDVKD. Here the CDR3 reads CATSGARYTDTQYF. The CDR3 DNA is TGTGCCACCAGTGGTGCCAGATACACAGATACGCAGTATTTT.

The chain joins TRBV3-1 (or the pseudogene TRBV3-2) to TRBJ1-2; 7 nucleotides align to TRBD1. Germline trimming cut 3 bases from V and 4 bases from J; bases unmatched to any gene: 11. Germline CDR1 reads LGHDT; CDR2 reads YNNKEL (reference sequence). The CDR3 contains 16 residues. CDR3 sequence reads: CASSHLAGRTGYGYTF. DNA for the CDR3: TGTGCCAGCAGCCACCTGGCAGGGAGGACAGGCTATGGCTACACCTTC.

The chain links TRBV2 to TRBJ2-4; 9 bases are a match to TRBD2. Trimming cost V 10 bases and J 13 bases; bases outside gene matches: 11. The CDR3 is made up of 12 amino acids. Germline V gives CDR1 SNHLY, CDR2 FYNNEI. The DNA of the CDR3 is TGTGCCACCAAACTAGCGGGCGGGGTCCAGTACTTC. It codes for CATKLAGGVQYF. Full variable domain (remainder filled in from reference TRBV2 and TRBJ2-4): EPEVTQTPSHQVTQMGQEVILRCVPISNHLYFYWYRQILGQKVEFLVSFYNNEISEKSEIFDDQFSVERPDGSNFTLKIRSTKLEDSAMYFCATKLAGGVQYFGAGTRLSVL.

The chain employs TRBV6-1 and TRBJ2-1, with D possibly TRBD2 on 5 matching bases. The CDR3 is 12 amino acids. Deletions cut 1 base from V and 10 bases from J, with 8 bases between. Germline CDR1 is MNHNS and CDR2 is SASEGT. CDR3 in amino acids: CASSEVGAEQFF. The CDR3 coding sequence is TGTGCCAGCAGTGAAGTGGGAGCGGAGCAGTTCTTC.

The V call is TRBV6-5, the J call TRBJ1-2, with 7 positions matching TRBD1. The CDR3 runs to 13 residues. Germline V gene data show CDR1 as MNHEY and CDR2 as SVGAGI. The J segment lost 5 bases and the V segment lost 5 bases, leaving 5 bases of the junction unmatched. CDR3 residues: CASSPGQLYGYTF. The CDR3 nucleotides read TGTGCCAGCAGTCCGGGACAGCTTTATGGCTACACCTTC.

This clone was seen only a few times. The chain has TRBV5-1 and TRBJ1-2, with D possibly TRBD1 on 5 matching bases. The germline CDR1 and CDR2 sequences are SGHRS and YFSETQ. V lost 4 bases to trimming and J lost 5 bases, with 15 bases between them. The CDR3 is 14 residues long. For the CDR3, the DNA is TGCGCCAGCAGCCCCACGGGGGGATTATATGGCTACACCTTC. Translating it yields CASSPTGGLYGYTF. The variable domain in full, with the rest retrieved from reference TRBV5-1 and TRBJ1-2, is KAGVTQTPRYLIKTRGQQVTLSCSPISGHRSVSWYQQTPGQGLQFLFEYFSETQRNKGNFPGRFSGRQFSNSRSEMNVSTLELGDSALYLCASSPTGGLYGYTFGSGTRLTVV.

This chain joins TRBV27 and TRBJ1-1; no clear D. The CDR3 is 13 amino acids. In germline, CDR1 is MNHEY, CDR2 SMNVEV (reference sequence). The V gene lost 6 bases and the J gene lost 4 bases, with 12 bases spanning the gap. This chain's CDR3 is CASSTRVSTEAFF. The CDR3, as DNA: TGTGCCAGCAGCACGCGGGTGAGCACTGAAGCTTTCTTT.

In its sample, this clone was seen once. The DNA of the CDR3 is TGTGCCACCGGCTCAAGTGGACAGGCGAACACCGGGGAGCTGTTTTTT. It specifies CATGSSGQANTGELFF. This chain connects TRBV24-1 to TRBJ2-2, with 7 bases fitting TRBD1. This CDR3 comprises 16 residues. Germline loops: CDR1 KGHDR, CDR2 SFDVKD. V gave up 9 bases and J gave up 0 bases; unmatched junction bases: 9.

The rearrangement links TRBV28 to TRBJ2-7; 9 bases map to TRBD2. V gave up 7 bases and J gave up 3 bases; unmatched junction bases: 7. The CDR3 runs to 14 residues. Germline CDR1 reads MDHEN; CDR2 reads SYDVKM. CDR3 sequence reads: CASIPSGKGYEQYF. The DNA of the CDR3 is TGTGCCAGCATCCCTAGCGGGAAAGGCTACGAGCAGTACTTC.

The chain has TRBV28 and TRBJ2-5, with a weak D call TRBD2 (5 bases). The CDR3 extends over 15 amino acids. The ends were cut back, 5 bases at V and 3 bases at J, with 16 bases in the middle. The V gene's germline CDR1 is MDHEN and CDR2 SYDVKM. In DNA form, the CDR3 reads TGTGCCAGCAGTAACGGGGTAGCGACTGAAGAGACCCAGTACTTC. Its translation: CASSNGVATEETQYF.

V gene TRBV6-2 or TRBV6-3 combines with J gene TRBJ1-5, with TRBD1 matching 7 bases. The V segment lost 5 bases and the J segment 5 bases; nucleotides outside the gene matches: 12. CDR3 length equals 16 residues. The germline gives CDR1 MNHEY, CDR2 SVGEGT. CDR3 coding DNA: TGTGCCAGCAGTAACCCCCCGACAGGGTTTTATCAGCCCCAGCATTTT. It specifies CASSNPPTGFYQPQHF.

The CDR3 DNA follows: TGTGCCAGCAGTCCGGGGGACCCCTACGAGCAGTACTTC. Its protein product is CASSPGDPYEQYF. The rearrangement uses TRBV28 and TRBJ2-7, with D possibly being TRBD2 (6 bases). V lost 5 bases, J lost 2 bases, and 10 bases lay in between. Germline CDR1 is MDHEN and CDR2 is SYDVKM. The CDR3 sequence is 13 residues long.

The V call is TRBV5-4, the J call TRBJ1-2; D gene unclear. Germline V gives CDR1 SGHNT, CDR2 YYREEE (reference sequence). The CDR3 is 15 residues long. V was trimmed by 1 base and J by 0 bases, leaving 10 bases between them. Here the CDR3 reads CASSLRQVANYGYTF. The CDR3 nucleotides are TGTGCCAGCAGCTTGCGGCAGGTAGCTAACTATGGCTACACCTTC. Full variable domain (outside the CDR3, taken from reference TRBV5-4 and TRBJ1-2): ETGVTQSPTHLIKTRGQQVTLRCSSQSGHNTVSWYQQALGQGPQFIFQYYREEENGRGNFPPRFSGLQFPNYSSELNVNALELDDSALYLCASSLRQVANYGYTFGSGTRLTVV.

The chain joins TRBV9 to TRBJ2-1; 9 nucleotides match TRBD2. V dropped 3 bases and J dropped 10; count of bases not matched to a gene: 2. The CDR3 sequence is 12 residues long. Germline loops: CDR1 SGDLS, CDR2 YYNGEE. The CDR3 bases are TGTGCCAGCAGCGCCGGACTAGCGGAGCAGTTCTTC. It yields the protein CASSAGLAEQFF.

This clone has a single count. The rearrangement uses TRBV30 and TRBJ2-7, with TRBD2 matching 9 bases. V lost 1 base to trimming and J lost 2 bases; unmatched junction nucleotides: 6. Germline V gives CDR1 GTSNPN, CDR2 SVGIG (reference sequence). The CDR3 runs to 15 residues. CDR3 bases: TGTGCCTGGAGTGGATTAGCGGGAGCGACCTACGAGCAGTACTTC. The encoded protein is CAWSGLAGATYEQYF.